This entry lists 26 T cell receptor beta chains sequenced from one sample in a study of PD-L1 blockade in urothelial cancer. The method was immunoSEQ multiplex PCR; TCRdb's version includes in-frame clones alone and lacks a portion of them. The repertoire holds about 2,400 clones, with 37% as singletons. Here the sequenced sample was tumor tissue, taken before atezolizumab (anti-PD-L1) treatment. The origin of the receptors is a man aged 55 to 69 with urothelial cancer.

This clone is medium-sized by share. The chain combines TRBV28 with TRBJ1-2; D gene uncertain. The CDR3 has 14 amino acids. The V gene lost 6 bases and the J gene lost 4 bases, with 15 bases spanning the gap. CDR1 and CDR2 (germline): MDHEN, SYDVKM. As DNA, the CDR3 is TGTGCCAGCAGCTACAGTGATTTGTTCTATGGCTACACCTTC. It codes for CASSYSDLFYGYTF.

The chain couples TRBV6-8 to TRBJ2-6; D is possibly TRBD1 (6 bases). V lost 6 bases and J 2 bases, leaving 23 bases between the germline ends. Germline assignment: CDR1 MNHGY and CDR2 SAAAGT. The CDR3 loop spans 19 amino acids. CDR3 DNA sequence: TGTGCCAGCAGCCCGGTTCCCCCCCAGGGGTCCCCTGGGGCCAACGTCCTGACTTTC. Translation: CASSPVPPQGSPGANVLTF.

V usage is TRBV28 and J usage is TRBJ2-7; 9 bases match TRBD1. CDR1 and CDR2 (germline): MDHEN, SYDVKM. The CDR3 is 16 residues long. J was trimmed by 6 bases and V by 5 bases; bases with no gene match: 14. CDR3 loop: CASSGGEGTGFSEQYF. The CDR3 DNA follows: TGTGCCAGCAGTGGAGGGGAGGGGACAGGGTTCTCCGAGCAGTACTTC.

The chain employs TRBV9 and TRBJ2-5; 8 bases are a match to TRBD1. Unmatched junction bases numbered 5, after V lost 5 bases and J lost 2 bases. Germline loops: CDR1 SGDLS, CDR2 YYNGEE. The CDR3 extends over 14 amino acids. CDR3 amino acids: CASSAGGHQETQYF. DNA of the CDR3: TGTGCCAGCAGTGCAGGGGGCCATCAAGAGACCCAGTACTTC. Variable domain in full (rest from reference TRBV9 and TRBJ2-5): DSGVTQTPKHLITATGQRVTLRCSPRSGDLSVYWYQQSLDQGLQFLIQYYNGEERAKGNILERFSAQQFPDLHSELNLSSLELGDSALYFCASSAGGHQETQYFGPGTRLLVL.

By share of the sample, this clone is medium-sized. The chain has TRBV6-8 and TRBJ2-5, with TRBD1 identical over 8 bases. The length of the CDR3 is 15 residues. Germline V gives CDR1 MNHGY, CDR2 SAAAGT. Trimming removed 4 bases from V and 1 base from J; junction bases left unmatched: 5. CDR3 amino acids: CASSSTGGSQETQYF. The CDR3 DNA reads as TGTGCCAGCAGTTCCACAGGGGGGTCCCAAGAGACCCAGTACTTC.

The chain joins TRBV19 to TRBJ2-7; D possibly uses TRBD1 or TRBD2 (5 bases each). The CDR3 is 14 residues long. Germline V gene lookup returns CDR1 LNHDA and CDR2 SQIVND (reference sequence). The V and J ends lost 3 bases and 3 bases respectively, with 12 bases between them. The CDR3, as DNA: TGTGCCAGTAGTATTGGGACGGCAGGCTACGAGCAGTACTTC. It specifies CASSIGTAGYEQYF.

The chain couples TRBV29-1 to TRBJ1-2; the match to TRBD1 covers 10 bases. The CDR3 totals 15 residues. V lost 6 bases and J lost 8; bases outside the gene matches: 15. CDR1 is SQVTM and CDR2 is ANQGSEA in the germline V gene. The CDR3 region is CSVELRDRGSRGYTF. CDR3 bases: TGCAGCGTCGAACTCCGGGACAGGGGTTCGAGAGGCTACACCTTC.

This clone was counted between two and nine times. The V gene is TRBV9, the J gene TRBJ1-3; 9 nucleotides match TRBD1. Germline CDR1 is SGDLS and CDR2 is YYNGEE. The CDR3 has 15 residues. Germline trimming cut 5 bases from V and 2 bases from J; bases unmatched to any gene: 5. The CDR3 DNA reads as TGTGCCAGCAGGGTGGGACAGGGTGCTGGAAACACCATATATTTT. Protein: CASRVGQGAGNTIYF.

CDR3 sequence (DNA): TGTGCCAGCTCACCAATTCCCGGGACAGCCGTGAACAATTCACCCCTCCACTTT. It is translated as CASSPIPGTAVNNSPLHF. V usage is TRBV18 and J usage is TRBJ1-6, with 7 bases identical to TRBD1. The CDR3 totals 18 residues. Germline CDR1 KGHSH, CDR2 LQKENI. V lost 2 bases and J lost 7; bases outside the gene matches: 14.

This clone is large (0.1 to 1%) within its sample. The chain employs TRBV9 and TRBJ2-2; maybe TRBD2 (6 bases). This CDR3 contains 17 residues. V dropped 4 bases and J dropped 0 bases, with 16 bases sitting between them. From germline, CDR1 is SGDLS and CDR2 YYNGEE. CDR3 loop: CASSRRGTLANTGELFF. The CDR3 DNA reads as TGTGCCAGCAGCAGACGCGGGACCCTTGCGAACACCGGGGAGCTGTTTTTT.

V is TRBV19 and J is TRBJ2-3; D could derive from TRBD1 or TRBD2 (5 bases each). The CDR3 has 14 residues. V lost 3 bases and J lost 2, with 9 bases in between. From germline, CDR1 is LNHDA and CDR2 SQIVND (reference sequence). For the CDR3, the DNA is TGTGCCAGTAGTATGTCAGGGACCACAGATACGCAGTATTTT. Residues: CASSMSGTTDTQYF.

As DNA, the CDR3 is TGTGCCATCAGTGAGTCGGGACAGGAAAATGAAAAACTGTTTTTT. Amino acids: CAISESGQENEKLFF. The chain has TRBV10-3 and TRBJ1-4; 8 positions agree with TRBD1. V was pared by 0 bases and J by 5 bases, with 2 bases of the junction left unmatched. The germline V gene has CDR1 ENHRY and CDR2 SYGVKD. The CDR3 sequence is 15 residues long.

This clone was seen only a few times. The CDR3: CASSIGQEKNEQFF. The CDR3 nucleotides are TGTGCCAGTAGTATCGGACAGGAGAAGAATGAGCAGTTCTTC. V is TRBV19 and J is TRBJ2-1, with 7 bases identical to TRBD1. The V and J ends lost 3 bases and 7 bases, in that order; junction bases with no gene match: 6. This CDR3 has 14 amino acids. Germline CDR1 and CDR2: LNHDA and SQIVND (reference sequence).

By frequency in the sample, this clone is large (0.1 to 1%). This chain links TRBV25-1 with TRBJ1-1; a weak D match, TRBD1 (5 bases). The CDR3 consists of 16 residues. V was clipped by 5 bases and J by 2 bases, with 18 bases between them. CDR1 is MGHDK and CDR2 is SYGVNS in the germline V gene. CDR3 in DNA: TGTGCCAGCAGTCCCCCCCTGTGGCAGGGAAACACTGAAGCTTTCTTT. Translation: CASSPPLWQGNTEAFF.

The chain couples TRBV6-8 to TRBJ1-6, with D perhaps matching TRBD1 (6 bases). The ends were cut back, 6 bases at V and 5 bases at J, with 11 bases in the middle. This CDR3 spans 14 amino acids. The germline V gene has CDR1 MNHGY and CDR2 SAAAGT. The CDR3 DNA is TGTGCCAGCAGAAAGGACAGAGATAATTCACCCCTCCACTTT. This translates into CASRKDRDNSPLHF.

The V and J genes are TRBV10-1 and TRBJ1-1; D not certain. The CDR3 is 11 amino acids. Germline CDR1 and CDR2: WNHNN and SYGVQD (reference sequence). Trimming took off 3 bases at V and 8 bases at J, with 7 bases between the two ends. The CDR3 region has the DNA TGCGCCAGCAGTGATGGCAGAGAAGCTTTCTTT. Translating it yields CASSDGREAFF.

V usage is TRBV28 and J usage is TRBJ2-7; D is unresolved. The CDR3 runs 16 residues. The V end lost 4 bases, the J end lost 6 bases, and 22 bases lay between the germline ends. Germline CDR1 is MDHEN and CDR2 is SYDVKM. For the CDR3, the DNA is TGTGCCAGCAGTTCTTATTTTGGGTCCAAGGGTGCCGAGCAGTACTTC. This translates into CASSSYFGSKGAEQYF.

This chain uses TRBV18 with TRBJ1-4; TRBD1 matches 9 bases. The CDR3 contains 18 residues. Germline loops: CDR1 KGHSH, CDR2 LQKENI. Germline trimming cut 1 base from V and 4 bases from J; bases unmatched to any gene: 10. The CDR3 nucleotides are TGTGCCAGCTCACCACAAGGGACAGGGAAGGCCTATAATGAAAAACTGTTTTTT. Protein sequence: CASSPQGTGKAYNEKLFF.

By share, this clone counts as medium-sized (0.01 to 0.1%). The chain joins TRBV11-3 to TRBJ2-7; D call uncertain. The length of the CDR3 is 15 residues. Germline CDR1 and CDR2: SGHNT and YENEEA. Trimming stripped 5 bases from V and 3 bases from J, with 17 bases between. CDR3 nucleotides: TGTGCCAGCAGCCGCGTGGGTGAGGCGGTCTACGAGCAGTACTTC. Translating gives CASSRVGEAVYEQYF.

The chain uses TRBV15 and TRBJ1-2; unclear D gene. Trimming left V 1 base short and J 1 base short, with 7 bases between. The germline gives CDR1 LNHNV, CDR2 YYDKDF (reference sequence). The CDR3 runs to 14 residues. CDR3 in amino acids: CATSRGGINYGYTF. CDR3 DNA sequence: TGTGCCACCAGCAGAGGCGGGATTAACTATGGCTACACCTTC.

Concerning this clone itself: Its ends do not fully match the called genes, so a read error is possible. The chain joins TRBV18 to TRBJ1-6, with TRBD1 matching 8 bases. Germline V lookup: CDR1 KGHSH, CDR2 LQKENI. The CDR3 length is 14 residues. The CDR3 region is CASAPDRDNSPLHF. CDR3 DNA sequence: TGTGCCAGCGCACCGGACAGGGATAATTCACCCCTCCACTTT. Full variable domain (remainder filled in from reference TRBV18 and TRBJ1-6): NAGVMQNPRHLVRRRGQEARLRCSPMKGHSHVYWYRQLPEEGLKFMVYLQKENIIDESGMPKERFSAEFPKEGPSILRIQQVVRGDSAAYFCASAPDRDNSPLHFGNGTRLTVT.

The chain links TRBV19 to TRBJ2-1, with 7 bases lining up with TRBD2. CDR3 length: 14 amino acids. J lost 1 base, V lost 3 bases, and 0 bases had no gene match. CDR1 and CDR2 from the germline V gene are LNHDA and SQIVND (reference sequence). CDR3 in amino acids: CASSMRGSYNEQFF. In DNA form, the CDR3 reads TGTGCCAGTAGTATGCGGGGGTCCTACAATGAGCAGTTCTTC.

V gene TRBV30 combines with J gene TRBJ2-3, with TRBD2 matching over 10 bases. J was trimmed by 3 bases and V by 6 bases; bases with no gene match: 12. Germline lookup yields CDR1 GTSNPN and CDR2 SVGIG (reference sequence). The CDR3 consists of 16 residues. Here the CDR3 DNA reads TGTGCCTGCCTAGCGGGGGACGCCACAAGTACAGATACGCAGTATTTT. Its protein is CACLAGDATSTDTQYF.

The chain links TRBV25-1 to TRBJ2-1; TRBD2 might be the D (7 bases). V dropped 0 bases and J dropped 2 bases, with 11 bases sitting between them. The CDR3 is 16 residues long. Germline values: CDR1 MGHDK, CDR2 SYGVNS. CDR3 in DNA: TGTGCCAGCAGTGAATACGGGGGGCCCACCTACAATGAGCAGTTCTTC. As protein: CASSEYGGPTYNEQFF. The whole variable domain, remainder taken from reference TRBV25-1 and TRBJ2-1, is EADIYQTPRYLVIGTGKKITLECSQTMGHDKMYWYQQDPGMELHLIHYSYGVNSTEKGDLSSESTVSRIRTEHFPLTLESARPSHTSQYLCASSEYGGPTYNEQFFGPGTRLTVL.

This chain connects TRBV28 to TRBJ1-1; no firm D call. Germline V gives CDR1 MDHEN, CDR2 SYDVKM. This CDR3 has 14 amino acids. V was shortened by 0 bases and J by 4 bases, with 9 bases between the two germline ends. The CDR3: CASSLWGRVTEAFF. The DNA for the CDR3 is TGTGCCAGCAGTTTATGGGGTCGGGTCACTGAAGCTTTCTTT.

CDR3 DNA sequence: TGTGCCTTCACCCACCGGACAGGGGCTGAAAAACTGTTTTTT. Translated, it gives CAFTHRTGAEKLFF. The chain recombines TRBV12-2 with TRBJ1-4; the D segment call TRBD1 is taken from the table without a DNA check. TRBV12-2 is a documented pseudogene. The CDR3 sequence is 14 residues long.